A single sample is the source of the 14 T cell receptor beta chains below, sequenced in a study of cytomegalovirus exposure and HLA in healthy donors. PCR amplification relied on 60 Vbeta primers (plus 13 Jbeta primers). Using immunoSEQ multiplex PCR, the repertoire was profiled, and TCRdb retains in-frame clones only, with some absent. The table shows around 99,000 clones, with about 78% occurring only once. Sequencing was carried out using PBMCs. The receptor set was obtained from a man between 35 and 55 years old in good health and CMV-seronegative.

The chain links TRBV6-6 to TRBJ1-1; 7 nucleotides match TRBD1. The CDR3 has 13 residues. Germline V gene sequence: CDR1 MNHNY, CDR2 SVGAGI (reference sequence). The J segment lost 5 bases and the V segment lost 5 bases, leaving 5 bases of the junction unmatched. CDR3 in amino acids: CASSETGKTEAFF. CDR3 DNA: TGTGCCAGCAGTGAGACAGGGAAAACTGAAGCTTTCTTT.

The chain carries TRBV5-1 and TRBJ2-3; maybe TRBD1 (7 bases). V lost 0 bases, J lost 2 bases, and 10 bases lay in between. This CDR3 is built from 15 residues. The germline CDR1 and CDR2 sequences are SGHRS and YFSETQ. CDR3 sequence (DNA): TGCGCCAGCAGCTTGGGACAGGGACTCACAGATACGCAGTATTTT. Protein sequence: CASSLGQGLTDTQYF.

There are a few counts of this clone. The chain employs TRBV5-1 and TRBJ2-1, with 8 bases lining up with TRBD2. CDR1 is SGHRS and CDR2 is YFSETQ in the germline V gene. The CDR3 spans 16 residues. The ends lost 3 bases at V and 6 bases at J; junction bases unmatched: 11. The CDR3 region is CASSSPWRGVPNEQFF. As DNA, the CDR3 is TGCGCCAGCAGCTCCCCCTGGCGGGGGGTCCCCAATGAGCAGTTCTTC.

This chain links TRBV29-1 with TRBJ1-1, with 8 nucleotides matching TRBD1. This CDR3 has 14 residues. The junction had 9 bases not matched to a gene; V was cut back by 4 bases and J by 5 bases. Per germline, CDR1 SQVTM and CDR2 ANQGSEA. DNA of the CDR3: TGCAGCGTTGTGGGTGGGACAGGAAAAACTGAAGCTTTCTTT. Its translation is CSVVGGTGKTEAFF.

The chain has TRBV6-5 and TRBJ2-7, with 8 positions matching TRBD1. CDR3 length: 14 amino acids. The germline gives CDR1 MNHEY, CDR2 SVGAGI. The J segment lost 4 bases and the V segment lost 5 bases, leaving 7 bases of the junction unmatched. The CDR3 protein is CASSNRQGRYEQYF. The CDR3 coding sequence is TGTGCCAGCAGTAACCGACAGGGGAGGTACGAGCAGTACTTC.

This clone has only a few counts. The V call is TRBV30, the J call TRBJ2-7; D uncertain. Trimming removed 2 bases from V and 3 bases from J, with 8 bases in between. The germline CDR1 and CDR2 sequences are GTSNPN and SVGIG (reference sequence). The CDR3 length is 12 residues. CDR3 nucleotide sequence: TGTGCCTGGAGTATCTCGGGCTACGAGCAGTACTTC. Translating gives CAWSISGYEQYF.

V usage is TRBV6-1 and J usage is TRBJ1-2; D is uncertain. V lost 2 bases to trimming and J lost 2 bases, with 6 bases between them. The CDR3 length is 13 residues. Looked up from germline, CDR1 is MNHNS and CDR2 is SASEGT. The CDR3: CASSESENYGYTF. The CDR3 nucleotides are TGTGCCAGCAGTGAATCAGAAAACTATGGCTACACCTTC.

In its sample, this clone was seen a few times. This rearrangement joins TRBV30 to TRBJ1-3; a weak D match, TRBD1 (5 bases). In germline, CDR1 is GTSNPN, CDR2 SVGIG (reference sequence). CDR3 length: 13 residues. Trimming cost V 3 bases and J 2 bases, with 8 bases left between them. In DNA form, the CDR3 reads TGTGCCTGGAGGGTGACAGCTGGAAACACCATATATTTT. As protein: CAWRVTAGNTIYF.

The CDR3 bases are TGTGCCAGCAGCTTGGTAGCGGGGGATTACACAGATACGCAGTATTTT. It is translated as CASSLVAGDYTDTQYF. The chain uses TRBV5-6 and TRBJ2-3; 9 bases align to TRBD2. Germline assignment: CDR1 SGHDT and CDR2 YYEEEE. The V gene end was trimmed by 0 bases and the J gene end by 2 bases; junction bases not matched to a gene: 4. This CDR3 spans 16 amino acids.

The CDR3 spells CASSPTGRGNYGYTF. CDR3 coding DNA: TGTGCCAGCAGTCCCACGGGGAGGGGGAACTATGGCTACACCTTC. The chain recombines TRBV6-5 with TRBJ1-2, with a possible D match to TRBD1 (6 bases). Per the germline V gene, CDR1 is MNHEY and CDR2 is SVGAGI. The CDR3 has 15 amino acids. V lost 5 bases and J 2 bases, leaving 15 bases between the germline ends.

The V call is TRBV5-6, the J call TRBJ1-2, with TRBD1 identical over 8 bases. In germline, CDR1 is SGHDT, CDR2 YYEEEE. This CDR3 comprises 16 residues. V was clipped by 4 bases and J by 3 bases; unmatched bases: 11. CDR3 in amino acids: CASSPQDRVSDYGYTF. CDR3 sequence (DNA): TGTGCCAGCAGCCCCCAGGACAGGGTCTCGGACTATGGCTACACCTTC.

V and J are TRBV7-8 and TRBJ2-7; unclear D gene. The germline V and J ends were trimmed by 1 base and 0 bases, with 10 bases remaining between them. Germline CDR1 is SGHVS and CDR2 is FQNEAQ. The CDR3 consists of 15 residues. CDR3 nucleotide sequence: TGTGCCAGCAGCTTAGTGGCAGCGTCCTCCTACGAGCAGTACTTC. Its protein product is CASSLVAASSYEQYF.

The rearrangement links TRBV7-9 to TRBJ1-1, with a tentative D call TRBD1 (5 bases). V shed 6 bases and J shed 1 base, with 12 bases lying between them. CDR3 length equals 14 residues. Germline CDR1 SEHNR, CDR2 FQNEAQ (reference sequence). The CDR3 sequence is CASRSGRANTEAFF. CDR3 in DNA: TGTGCCAGCAGGTCGGGCAGGGCGAACACTGAAGCTTTCTTT.

The J gene is TRBJ1-1, the V gene TRBV7-2, with D possibly TRBD1 on 5 matching bases. From germline, CDR1 is SGHTA and CDR2 FQGNSA. V lost 2 bases and J lost 1, with 8 bases in between. The CDR3 spans 14 residues. The CDR3 DNA reads TGTGCCAGCAGCTTACGCCAGGGGAACACTGAAGCTTTCTTT. Residues: CASSLRQGNTEAFF.